These T cell receptor beta chains were read from a single sample in a study of shared clonotypes between healthy human individuals. Using immunoSEQ multiplex PCR, the repertoire was profiled, and TCRdb retains in-frame clones only, with some absent. The data show 1.5 million to 2.5 million clones, about 95% seen once. The sequencing input was naive CD8+ T cells sorted from blood. The receptors originated from a man younger than 35 in good health. The CDR3 runs from the conserved cysteine through the conserved F or W. The D gene is left open where the match is weak. Expanded clones get a size class; other rows say once, few or many, or leave the size out.

TRBV13	.	TRBJ1-5	.	TGTGCCAGCAGCGGAGGGACGGACCCAGAGATCCAGCATTTT	CASSGGTDPEIQHF
TRBV11-2	.	TRBJ2-3	.	TGTGCCAGCAGTCCGACCGGGACTTCCCCTGAGGGTACGCAGTATTTT	CASSPTGTSPEGTQYF
TRBV9	TRBD1	TRBJ1-2	.	TGTGCCAGCAGCGTAGAAGGGGATAAGAACAGGGGCGGTTTCGGGGACTATGGCTACACCTTC	CASSVEGDKNRGGFGDYGYTF
TRBV5-6	TRBD1	TRBJ2-1	.	TGTGCCAGCAGCCTATGGACAGGGCCCTACAATGAGCAGTTCTTC	CASSLWTGPYNEQFF
TRBV5-1	.	TRBJ2-7	.	TGCGCCAGCAGTCATATAGGCGAGCAGTACTTC	CASSHIGEQYF
TRBV27	.	TRBJ1-2	.	TGTGCCAGCTCCTCAGGCTACTATGGCTACACCTTC	CASSSGYYGYTF
TRBV7-8	.	TRBJ1-5	.	TGTGCCAGCAGCTTAGGGCCAGGGAATCAGCCCCAGCATTTT	CASSLGPGNQPQHF
TRBV10-2	.	TRBJ2-7	.	TGCGCCAGCAGTCTCGGCAGGGTCTACGAGCAGTACTTC	CASSLGRVYEQYF
TRBV7-8	.	TRBJ1-5	.	TGTGCCAGCAGCCGGAGCGGATCGCAGCCCCAGCATTTT	CASSRSGSQPQHF
TRBV28	.	TRBJ2-7	.	TGTGCCAGCAGCCCTTTCACACACTACGAGCAGTACTTC	CASSPFTHYEQYF
TRBV11-2	.	TRBJ2-7	.	TGTGCCAGCAGCTTAGCTTCGGCTAGCGCGTACGAGCAGTACTTC	CASSLASASAYEQYF
TRBV2	.	TRBJ2-7	.	TGTGCCAGCAGCAAGCCTTATGGGACGGCGGAAAATGAGCAGTACTTC	CASSKPYGTAENEQYF
TRBV28	TRBD1	TRBJ1-1	.	TGTGCCAGCAGTTTATCACAGGGGGCTCGGACTGAAGCTTTCTTT	CASSLSQGARTEAFF
TRBV13	TRBD2	TRBJ2-1	.	TGTGCCAGCAGCTTAGGAAGCGGGGGCAATGAGCAGTTCTTC	CASSLGSGGNEQFF
TRBV13	.	TRBJ2-5	once	TGTGCCAGCAGCTTAGGCCTACAGGGACAGACCCAGTACTTC	CASSLGLQGQTQYF
TRBV5-1	TRBD1	TRBJ1-1	once	TGCGCCAGCAGCTTTGACAGGGCTGAAGCTTTCTTT	CASSFDRAEAFF